This T cell receptor beta chain originates from a study of T-cell reconstitution after alpha-beta-depleted transplantation in children. Whole-study results and caveats: Reportedly, roughly two months post-transplant, alpha-beta T cells arose from several hundred expanded graft clones. Diversity of TCRbeta at day 60 was high in some patients, arising from surviving recipient T cells and thymic progenitors. At the one-year point after transplant, T-cell counts and TCRbeta diversity were found to come mostly from T cells that had been newly produced.

This clonotype has only a few counts. Its antigen is unidentified. For TCRbeta, the library was prepared with unique molecular identifiers. From the PCR reads, TCRdb called clonotypes with MiXCR, one entry per CDR3 protein. Of approximately 1,000,000 distinct CDR3 sequences in the sample, 25% to 30% were seen once. This clonotype originated in a boy in the first two years of life who had a stem cell transplant for SCID, so the T cells may come from the graft donor. Sequencing used PBMCs, mostly from graft donor cells, obtained 360 days after TCRalphabeta/CD19-depleted stem cell transplant.

CDR3 amino acids: CASSSTGGGSYEQYF. In nucleotides, the CDR3 is TGTGCCAGCAGTTCAACAGGGGGGGGATCCTACGAGCAGTACTTC. The chain uses TRBV28 and TRBJ2-7; a possible D gene is TRBD1 (8 bases). From germline, CDR1 is MDHEN and CDR2 SYDVKM. Trimming removed 4 bases at V and 1 base at J, with 14 bases between. The CDR3 runs 15 residues. The whole variable domain, remainder taken from reference TRBV28 and TRBJ2-7, is DVKVTQSSRYLVKRTGEKVFLECVQDMDHENMFWYRQDPGLGLRLIYFSYDVKMKEKGDIPEGYSVSREKKERFSLILESASTNQTSMYLCASSSTGGGSYEQYFGPGTRLTVT.